These 9 T cell receptor beta chains came from one sample sequenced in a study of T cells in Graves' hyperthyroidism and ophthalmopathy. What was amplified from RNA transcripts were TCR beta CDR3 regions. An initial round of RT-PCR targeting the TCR CDR3 relied on the HTBI primer set. A single record per CDR3 protein comes from TCRdb applying MiXCR to the multiplex PCR reads. There are 550,000 to 800,000 distinct CDR3 sequences in the sample; 15% to 20% occur only once, and 15% lies in the top ten. Sequenced input: blood. The origin of the receptors is a man aged 50 or older with Graves' hyperthyroidism.

The table lists this clonotype with a few counts. The rearrangement joins TRBV25-1 to TRBJ2-7, with 10 bases aligning to TRBD1. Per germline, CDR1 MGHDK and CDR2 SYGVNS. Trimming cost V 10 bases and J 2 bases; bases outside gene matches: 5. The CDR3 loop spans 13 amino acids. The CDR3 bases are TGTGCCACCGGGACAGGGGCTACCTACGAGCAGTACTTC. Protein sequence: CATGTGATYEQYF.

This clonotype was recorded a few times. The V call is TRBV6-1, the J call TRBJ1-1; D is ambiguous. CDR1 MNHNS and CDR2 SASEGT come from the germline V gene. V was trimmed by 4 bases and J by 1 base, leaving 7 bases between them. The CDR3 is made up of 13 amino acids. The CDR3 DNA sequence: TGTGCCAGCAGTGGCAACACGAACACTGAAGCTTTCTTT. Translating gives CASSGNTNTEAFF.

This clonotype was detected many times. This sequence joins TRBV27 and TRBJ1-1, with 8 bases lining up with TRBD1. After removal of 2 bases from V and 0 bases from J, the junction contained 5 bases not matched to a gene. The CDR3 is 16 residues long. Germline CDR1 MNHEY, CDR2 SMNVEV (reference sequence). DNA of the CDR3: TGTGCCAGCAGTTTAGTGGCAGGGGGCATGAACACTGAAGCTTTCTTT. The encoded protein is CASSLVAGGMNTEAFF.

In this sample, this clonotype turned up a few times. The V gene is TRBV27, the J gene TRBJ2-7; D gene ambiguous. The CDR3 is 15 residues long. Germline lookup yields CDR1 MNHEY and CDR2 SMNVEV (reference sequence). The germline V and J ends were trimmed by 5 bases and 3 bases, with 17 bases remaining between them. CDR3 in DNA: TGTGCCAGCAGTCCCCCCGAACGGGTAGGCTACGAGCAGTACTTC. The encoded protein is CASSPPERVGYEQYF.

The chain joins TRBV7-9 to TRBJ2-7, with 7 bases matching TRBD1. The CDR3 sequence is 15 residues long. Germline V gene lookup returns CDR1 SEHNR and CDR2 FQNEAQ (reference sequence). V shed 5 bases and J 5 bases; nucleotides not matched to a gene: 12. The CDR3 bases are TGTGCCAGCAGCCCGACCGGGACAGTAAGGAACGAGCAGTACTTC. It is translated as CASSPTGTVRNEQYF.

This clonotype was detected many times. The gene calls are TRBV28 and TRBJ2-1; 12 bases match TRBD2. The germline V gene has CDR1 MDHEN and CDR2 SYDVKM. The junction had 1 base not matched to a gene; V was cut back by 2 bases and J by 2 bases. The CDR3 runs to 16 residues. CDR3 nucleotide sequence: TGTGCCAGCAGTTTAGGACTAGCGGGAACCTACAATGAGCAGTTCTTC. Translating gives CASSLGLAGTYNEQFF.

The CDR3 nucleotides read TGCAGCGTTGAAGGACAGTTAAACACTGAAGCTTTCTTT. It is translated as CSVEGQLNTEAFF. V is TRBV29-1 and J is TRBJ1-1; possibly TRBD1 for D (5 bases). With 1 base removed from V and 2 bases from J, the gap between germline ends came to 8 bases. CDR3 size: 13 residues. In germline, CDR1 is SQVTM, CDR2 ANQGSEA.

In its sample, this clonotype was seen many times. This chain links TRBV12-3 or TRBV12-4 with TRBJ1-1; 8 bases agree with TRBD1. CDR3 length: 16 residues. V gave up 5 bases and J gave up 7 bases; unmatched junction bases: 15. CDR3 bases: TGTGCCAGCAGTATTGGGACAGGTGGGGGCCGGGTTGAAGCTTTCTTT. Its protein product is CASSIGTGGGRVEAFF.

This clonotype was detected many times. The genes are TRBV28 and TRBJ2-5, with D unclear. Germline V gene data show CDR1 as MDHEN and CDR2 as SYDVKM. The CDR3 spans 16 residues. Trimming took off 4 bases at V and 2 bases at J, with 17 bases between the two ends. CDR3 DNA: TGTGCCAGCAGTTCCGTCACCCTGGGGAAGCAAGAGACCCAGTACTTC. As protein: CASSSVTLGKQETQYF.